This TCR beta chain was sequenced for a study of cytomegalovirus exposure and HLA in healthy donors. Primers included in the PCR were 60 Vbeta and 13 Jbeta primers. In the authors' methods: A follow-up analysis tallied 73 million or so unique TCR beta chains, roughly 11 million shared. Clones were read by immunoSEQ multiplex PCR, and TCRdb kept only the in-frame ones, dropping some. The V and J calls and clone size are taken from that table; D and trimming were inferred from the DNA. The sample yields 150,000 to 200,000 clones, roughly 74% seen once. Study findings and constraints: In a later analysis, parvovirus B19, influenza, CMV and Epstein-Barr virus appeared linked to several top co-occurrence clusters. The classifier was said to identify cytomegalovirus status with high specificity and sensitivity.

Germline CDR1 LGHNA, CDR2 YSLEER. This CDR3 is 15 amino acids long. J gave up 5 bases and V 0 bases, and 1 base lay outside the gene matches. On this clone: Its antigen is not known.

The chain couples TRBV4-3 to TRBJ2-2; TRBD2 matches at 9 bases. The sequence was collected from a woman between 40 and 55 years old in good health and CMV-seropositive. Source material: PBMCs. The CDR3 region has the DNA TGCGCCAGCAGCCAAGAGGGACTAGCTACCGGGGAGCTGTTTTTT. This encodes CASSQEGLATGELFF.